The clone carrying this TCR beta chain came up many times. The data belong to a study of prognosis after radiotherapy for stage I lung cancer. Germline V lookup: CDR1 MNHNS, CDR2 SASEGT. The CDR3 is made up of 11 amino acids. Trimming pared 8 bases from V and 5 bases from J, leaving 6 bases between. Peripheral blood, in roughly 6-milliliter volumes, was drawn at each of two time points. TCR beta CDR3 amplification from genomic DNA was performed by two-round multiplex PCR. Primers were specific to each TRBV and TRBJ gene in first-round PCR. TCRdb passed the multiplex PCR reads through MiXCR, listing each CDR3 protein once. The sample lists tens of thousands of distinct CDR3 sequences, 31% occurring once.

The sequencing used PBMCs, collected before or after stereotactic body radiation therapy (not recorded which). The source of this sequence is a donor at least 50 years old with non-small cell lung cancer. The rearrangement links TRBV6-1 to TRBJ2-2, with D hard to call. The CDR3 here is CASLVTGELFF. CDR3 sequence (DNA): TGTGCCAGCCTGGTTACCGGGGAGCTGTTTTTT.